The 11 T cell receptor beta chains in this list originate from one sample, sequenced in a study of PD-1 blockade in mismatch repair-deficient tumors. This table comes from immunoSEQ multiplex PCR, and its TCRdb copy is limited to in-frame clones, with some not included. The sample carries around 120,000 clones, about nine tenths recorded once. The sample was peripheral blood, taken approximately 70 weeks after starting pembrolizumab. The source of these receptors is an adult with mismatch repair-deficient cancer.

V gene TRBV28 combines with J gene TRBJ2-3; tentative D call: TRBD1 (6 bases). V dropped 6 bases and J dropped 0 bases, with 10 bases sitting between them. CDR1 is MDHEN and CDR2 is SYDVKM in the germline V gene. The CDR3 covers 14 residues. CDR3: CASSPTGSTDTQYF. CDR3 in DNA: TGTGCCAGCAGCCCAACAGGGAGCACAGATACGCAGTATTTT.

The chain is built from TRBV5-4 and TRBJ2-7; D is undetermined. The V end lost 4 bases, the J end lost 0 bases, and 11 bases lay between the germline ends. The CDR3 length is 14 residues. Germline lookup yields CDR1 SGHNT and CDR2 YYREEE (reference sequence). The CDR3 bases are TGTGCCAGCAGCCGAGGTTTGGGCTCCTACGAGCAGTACTTC. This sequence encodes CASSRGLGSYEQYF.

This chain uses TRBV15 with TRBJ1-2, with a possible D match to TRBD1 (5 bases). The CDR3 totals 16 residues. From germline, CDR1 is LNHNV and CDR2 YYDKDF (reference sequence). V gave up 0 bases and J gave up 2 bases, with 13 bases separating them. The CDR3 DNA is TGTGCCACCAGCAGAGATAGGAGGGGTTCGAACTATGGCTACACCTTC. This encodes CATSRDRRGSNYGYTF.

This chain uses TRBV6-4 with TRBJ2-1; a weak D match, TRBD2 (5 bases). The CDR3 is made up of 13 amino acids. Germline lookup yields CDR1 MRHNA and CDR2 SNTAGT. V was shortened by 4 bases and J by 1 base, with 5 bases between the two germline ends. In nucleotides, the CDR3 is TGTGCCAGCAGTGGGACTTCCTACAATGAGCAGTTCTTC. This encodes CASSGTSYNEQFF.

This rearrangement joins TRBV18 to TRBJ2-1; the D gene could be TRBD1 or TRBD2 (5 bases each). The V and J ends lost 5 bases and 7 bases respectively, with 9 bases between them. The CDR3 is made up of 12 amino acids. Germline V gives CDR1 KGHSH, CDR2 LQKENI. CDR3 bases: TGTGCCAGCTCAGTCGAGGGGAATGAGCAGTTCTTC. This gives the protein CASSVEGNEQFF. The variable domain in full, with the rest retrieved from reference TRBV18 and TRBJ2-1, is NAGVMQNPRHLVRRRGQEARLRCSPMKGHSHVYWYRQLPEEGLKFMVYLQKENIIDESGMPKERFSAEFPKEGPSILRIQQVVRGDSAAYFCASSVEGNEQFFGPGTRLTVL.

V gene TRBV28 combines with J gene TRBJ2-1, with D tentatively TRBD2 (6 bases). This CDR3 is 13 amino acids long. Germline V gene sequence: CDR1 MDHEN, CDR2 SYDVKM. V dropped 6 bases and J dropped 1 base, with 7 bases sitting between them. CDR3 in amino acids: CASSGTSYNEQFF. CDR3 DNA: TGTGCCAGCAGCGGGACTTCCTACAATGAGCAGTTCTTC. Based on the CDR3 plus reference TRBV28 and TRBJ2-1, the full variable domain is DVKVTQSSRYLVKRTGEKVFLECVQDMDHENMFWYRQDPGLGLRLIYFSYDVKMKEKGDIPEGYSVSREKKERFSLILESASTNQTSMYLCASSGTSYNEQFFGPGTRLTVL.

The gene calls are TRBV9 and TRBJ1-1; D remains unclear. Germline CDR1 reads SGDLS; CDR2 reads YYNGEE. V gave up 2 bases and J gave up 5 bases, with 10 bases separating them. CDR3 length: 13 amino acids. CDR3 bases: TGTGCCAGCAGCGTTCGGGTTTGGACTGAAGCTTTCTTT. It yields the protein CASSVRVWTEAFF.

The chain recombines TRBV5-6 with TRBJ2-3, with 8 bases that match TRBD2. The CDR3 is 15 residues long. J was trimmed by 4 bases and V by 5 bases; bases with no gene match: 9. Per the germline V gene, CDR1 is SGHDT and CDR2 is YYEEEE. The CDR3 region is CASRGAGDGADTQYF. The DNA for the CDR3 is TGTGCCAGCAGGGGAGCGGGAGACGGTGCAGATACGCAGTATTTT.

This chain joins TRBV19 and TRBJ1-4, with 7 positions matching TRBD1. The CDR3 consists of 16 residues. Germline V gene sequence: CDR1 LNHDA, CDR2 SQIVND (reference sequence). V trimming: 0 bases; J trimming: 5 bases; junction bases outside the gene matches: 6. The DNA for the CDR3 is TGTGCCAGTAGTATAGACCCTACAGGGGAGAATGAAAAACTGTTTTTT. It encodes CASSIDPTGENEKLFF.

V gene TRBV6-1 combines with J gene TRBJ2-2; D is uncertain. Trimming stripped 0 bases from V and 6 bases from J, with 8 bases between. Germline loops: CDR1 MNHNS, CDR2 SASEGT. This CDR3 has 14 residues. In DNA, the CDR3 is TGTGCCAGCAGTGAAGCTTCCGAGTCCGGGGAGCTGTTTTTT. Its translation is CASSEASESGELFF.

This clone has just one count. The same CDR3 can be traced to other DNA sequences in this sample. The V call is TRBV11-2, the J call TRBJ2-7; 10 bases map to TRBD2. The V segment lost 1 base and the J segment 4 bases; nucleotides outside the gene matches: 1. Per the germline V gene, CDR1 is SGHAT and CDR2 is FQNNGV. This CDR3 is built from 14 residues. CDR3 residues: CASSLGLAGYEQYF. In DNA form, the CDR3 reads TGTGCCAGCAGCTTAGGACTAGCGGGTTACGAGCAGTACTTC.